The clone carrying this TCR beta chain was seen more than once but under ten times. Its specificity is not known. PCR involved 60 Vbeta and 13 Jbeta primers. Per the authors' pipeline: Unique TCR beta chains numbered roughly 83 million in a later analysis, with around 10 million shared. The data were produced by immunoSEQ multiplex PCR, yet TCRdb's version contains in-frame clones alone and is incomplete. V and J calls and clone size are copied from that table; D and trimming were computed from the DNA. The table lists about 170,000 clones, around 80% of them singletons, with about 2.3% in the top ten. The sample comes from a study of cytomegalovirus exposure and HLA in healthy donors. General study points: Both high specificity and high sensitivity reportedly marked the classifier's diagnosis of cytomegalovirus status. It was assumed in the presence/absence analyses that sequencing depth was roughly uniform across donors. Among donors in an Asian-associated ancestry cluster, a later analysis reportedly found fewer N-insertions than the roughly 610-donor mean.

This CDR3 comprises 15 residues. Germline values: CDR1 MNHNS, CDR2 SASEGT. V was shortened by 6 bases and J by 0 bases, with 12 bases between the two germline ends. The gene calls are TRBV6-1 and TRBJ1-5, with D unclear. The clonotype originates from a male donor in good health and CMV-seronegative. The sequencing input was PBMCs. The CDR3 is CASRPQSYSNQPQHF. Here the CDR3 DNA reads TGTGCCAGCAGGCCTCAGTCATATAGCAATCAGCCCCAGCATTTT.